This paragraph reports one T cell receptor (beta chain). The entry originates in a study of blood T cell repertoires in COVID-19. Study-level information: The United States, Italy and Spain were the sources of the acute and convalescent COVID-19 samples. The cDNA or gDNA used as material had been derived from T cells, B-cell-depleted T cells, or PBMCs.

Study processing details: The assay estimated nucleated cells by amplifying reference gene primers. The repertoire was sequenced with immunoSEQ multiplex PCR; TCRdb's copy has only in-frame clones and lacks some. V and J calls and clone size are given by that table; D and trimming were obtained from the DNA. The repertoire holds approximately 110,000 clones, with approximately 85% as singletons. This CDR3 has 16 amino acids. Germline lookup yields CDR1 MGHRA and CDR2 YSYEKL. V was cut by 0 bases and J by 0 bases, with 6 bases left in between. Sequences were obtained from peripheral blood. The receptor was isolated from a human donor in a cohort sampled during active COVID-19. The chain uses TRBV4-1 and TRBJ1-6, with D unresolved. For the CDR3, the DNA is TGCGCCAGCAGCCAAGAAATCGGCTCCTATAATTCACCCCTCCACTTT. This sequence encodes CASSQEIGSYNSPLHF.